Presented here are 13 T cell receptor beta chains from one specimen sequenced in a study of T-cell reconstitution after alpha-beta-depleted transplantation in children. TCRbeta library preparation incorporated unique molecular identifiers. TCRdb fed the PCR reads into MiXCR, producing one record per CDR3 protein. The data show around 530,000 distinct CDR3 sequences, with approximately 32% seen just once and 2% to 2.5% held by the top ten. Specimen: PBMCs from the stem cell graft donor, collected from the stem cell graft. The receptor set was obtained from a human donor who donated a stem cell graft to a child with aplastic anemia.

The rearrangement joins TRBV7-2 to TRBJ2-7; the D gene is possibly TRBD2 (6 bases). This CDR3 has 13 amino acids. Germline lookup yields CDR1 SGHTA and CDR2 FQGNSA. Trimming removed 5 bases at V and 7 bases at J, with 15 bases between. The CDR3 region has the DNA TGTGCCAGCAGCGAGCGACTAGAGACAGAGCAGTACTTC. The encoded protein is CASSERLETEQYF.

The chain employs TRBV29-1 and TRBJ1-5, with a weak D call TRBD1 (6 bases). This CDR3 is 14 amino acids long. From germline, CDR1 is SQVTM and CDR2 ANQGSEA. Trimming removed 5 bases from V and 5 bases from J, with 16 bases in between. The CDR3 DNA is TGCAGCGTTACGGACAGCGCGGGGGATCAGCCCCAGCATTTT. This sequence encodes CSVTDSAGDQPQHF.

There are a few counts of this clonotype. The V gene is TRBV20-1, the J gene TRBJ1-4; D is possibly TRBD1 (5 bases). Deletions cut 5 bases from V and 0 bases from J, with 10 bases between. Germline assignment: CDR1 DFQATT and CDR2 SNEGSKA (reference sequence). CDR3 size: 14 residues. CDR3 nucleotide sequence: TGCAGTGCTGGCCTACAGGCAACTAATGAAAAACTGTTTTTT. Its translation is CSAGLQATNEKLFF.

The V and J genes are TRBV6-1 and TRBJ2-3; D uncertain. V was shortened by 7 bases and J by 1 base, with 9 bases between the two germline ends. Germline V CDR1 and CDR2: MNHNS, SASEGT. CDR3 length: 13 amino acids. In DNA form, the CDR3 reads TGTGCCAGCAAAACGACCCGCACAGATACGCAGTATTTT. It encodes CASKTTRTDTQYF.

This clonotype was seen many times. V and J are TRBV6-5 and TRBJ2-5; maybe TRBD1 (6 bases). The V gene lost 2 bases and the J gene lost 4 bases, with 14 bases spanning the gap. The CDR3 consists of 15 residues. Germline V gene sequence: CDR1 MNHEY, CDR2 SVGAGI. The CDR3 DNA follows: TGTGCCAGCAGTTACGGAACAGGGAGAGCAGAGACCCAGTACTTC. As protein: CASSYGTGRAETQYF.

This clonotype came up a few times. This rearrangement joins TRBV30 to TRBJ2-7; D is unclear. Trimming took off 0 bases at V and 1 base at J, with 1 base between the two ends. The CDR3 is 11 amino acids. Germline V lookup: CDR1 GTSNPN, CDR2 SVGIG (reference sequence). The DNA for the CDR3 is TGTGCCTGGAGTGTATCCTACGAGCAGTACGTC. Its protein is CAWSVSYEQYV.

This clonotype was seen once. The chain uses TRBV5-1 and TRBJ1-1; no reliable D call. The V end was cut by 4 bases, the J end by 0 bases, with 7 bases between. The germline V gene has CDR1 SGHRS and CDR2 YFSETQ. CDR3 size: 13 residues. CDR3 sequence: CASSQMMNTEAFF. As DNA, the CDR3 is TGCGCCAGCAGCCAAATGATGAACACTGAAGCTTTCTTT.

This clonotype appeared a few times. An end of the junction does not agree with germline; a read error may underlie this. V and J are TRBV5-8 and TRBJ2-5; 7 bases match TRBD1. CDR3 size: 17 residues. The germline V gene has CDR1 SGHTS and CDR2 YDEGEE. CDR3 bases: TGTGCCAGCAGATTGGGCGCACAGGGGTCCTCCCAAGAGACCCAGTACTTC. Translating gives CASRLGAQGSSQETQYF. The full variable domain, in which reference TRBV5-8 and TRBJ2-5 provide the parts outside the CDR3, is EAGVTQSPTHLIKTRGQQATLRCSPISGHTSVYWYQQALGLGLQFLLWYDEGEERNRGNFPPRFSGRQFPNYSSELNVNALELEDSALYLCASRLGAQGSSQETQYFGPGTRLLVL.

This clonotype was seen at least ten times. The genes are TRBV7-2 and TRBJ2-5; D ambiguous. This CDR3 comprises 13 residues. V shed 0 bases and J shed 1 base, with 3 bases lying between them. Germline V gene lookup returns CDR1 SGHTA and CDR2 FQGNSA. CDR3 coding DNA: TGTGCCAGCAGCTTAGCCCTCCAAGAGACCCAGTACTTC. Amino acids: CASSLALQETQYF.

The V call is TRBV7-9, the J call TRBJ1-2; D gene unclear. V lost 5 bases and J lost 6, with 7 bases in between. The CDR3 is 11 residues long. CDR1 SEHNR and CDR2 FQNEAQ come from the germline V gene (reference sequence). CDR3 sequence: CASSPVHGYTF. The CDR3 region has the DNA TGTGCCAGCAGCCCCGTCCATGGCTACACCTTC.

The chain combines TRBV20-1 with TRBJ2-3; 8 bases match TRBD2. Germline trimming cut 3 bases from V and 4 bases from J; bases unmatched to any gene: 15. This CDR3 region has 17 residues. Germline V lookup: CDR1 DFQATT, CDR2 SNEGSKA (reference sequence). The CDR3 coding sequence is TGCAGTGCTAGTGGTGATGTTAGAGCGGGAGTCCCAGATACGCAGTATTTT. Protein product: CSASGDVRAGVPDTQYF.

The chain recombines TRBV7-8 with TRBJ2-3; 11 bases align to TRBD1. Looked up from germline, CDR1 is SGHVS and CDR2 is FQNEAQ. The CDR3 covers 16 residues. Losses at the gene ends were 10 bases for V and 1 base for J; bases not matched to a gene: 10. The CDR3 DNA sequence: TGTGCCACCAAGGGACAGGGGGACCTTGGCACAGATACGCAGTATTTT. Translating it yields CATKGQGDLGTDTQYF.

In its sample, this clonotype was seen a few times. DNA of the CDR3: TGTGCCAGCAGTCGCAGGACATTCACTGGGTCACCCCTCCACTTT. Encoded protein: CASSRRTFTGSPLHF. V gene TRBV27 combines with J gene TRBJ1-6, with D perhaps matching TRBD1 (5 bases). Germline CDR1 MNHEY, CDR2 SMNVEV (reference sequence). With 5 bases removed from V and 10 bases from J, the gap between germline ends came to 18 bases. CDR3 size: 15 residues.